This T cell receptor beta chain stems from a study of blood T cell repertoires in COVID-19. Trimming took 2 bases from V and 8 from J; bases not matched to a gene: 12. This CDR3 region has 17 residues. The germline CDR1 and CDR2 sequences are LGHDT and YNNKEL (reference sequence). Generated by immunoSEQ multiplex PCR, the TCRdb table keeps only in-frame clones and is missing some. This sample yields more than 200,000 clones, of which 88% are seen a single time; more than 1.5% belongs to the top ten. Sample: peripheral blood. This sequence joins TRBV3-1 (or the pseudogene TRBV3-2) and TRBJ1-2; TRBD1 matches at 12 bases. The receptor was isolated from a man between 65 and 80 years old with acute or convalescent COVID-19. CDR3 in amino acids: CASSQTTGTGGIGGYTF. For the CDR3, the DNA is TGTGCCAGCAGCCAAACTACCGGGACAGGGGGCATCGGAGGCTACACCTTC.